The 26 T cell receptor beta chains given below trace back to one sample, sequenced in a study of cytomegalovirus exposure and HLA in healthy donors. Primers for the PCR totalled 60 Vbeta and 13 Jbeta. TCRdb keeps only in-frame clones here, not all; method: immunoSEQ multiplex PCR. Here the sample spans about 140,000 clones, roughly 65% being singletons. Sequencing used PBMCs. The origin of the receptors is a woman younger than 45 in good health and CMV-seronegative.

The genes are TRBV2 and TRBJ2-5; 9 bases are shared with TRBD2. This CDR3 comprises 17 residues. After removal of 6 bases from V and 5 bases from J, the junction contained 16 bases not matched to a gene. Germline lookup yields CDR1 SNHLY and CDR2 FYNNEI. The CDR3 sequence: CASRKTISGGAWETQYF. CDR3 nucleotide sequence: TGTGCCAGCAGGAAAACCATTAGCGGGGGTGCTTGGGAGACCCAGTACTTC.

This sequence joins TRBV7-2 and TRBJ2-1; D not resolved. CDR1 and CDR2 from the germline V gene are SGHTA and FQGNSA. V lost 0 bases, J lost 0 bases, and 6 bases lay in between. The CDR3 totals 15 residues. CDR3 nucleotides: TGTGCCAGCAGCTTAGCTGACATCTCCTACAATGAGCAGTTCTTC. This codes for CASSLADISYNEQFF.

This sequence joins TRBV5-6 and TRBJ2-1; TRBD2 agrees at 9 bases. Germline V gene data show CDR1 as SGHDT and CDR2 as YYEEEE. The CDR3 is 18 residues long. V was clipped by 4 bases and J by 6 bases; unmatched bases: 17. The CDR3 DNA sequence: TGTGCCAGCAGCCCAACTTTCGGCGGGGGGGGTGATAGCAATGAGCAGTTCTTC. Encoded protein: CASSPTFGGGGDSNEQFF.

The V call is TRBV15, the J call TRBJ2-1, with TRBD1 as a possible D gene (5 bases). V was cut by 0 bases and J by 0 bases, with 9 bases left in between. The germline V gene has CDR1 LNHNV and CDR2 YYDKDF (reference sequence). This CDR3 comprises 16 residues. The CDR3 DNA is TGTGCCACCAGCAGAGATCGAGACAGCTCCTACAATGAGCAGTTCTTC. This sequence encodes CATSRDRDSSYNEQFF.

V is TRBV11-2 and J is TRBJ1-5, with D hard to call. The ends were cut back, 3 bases at V and 6 bases at J, with 9 bases in the middle. CDR1 and CDR2 from the germline V gene are SGHAT and FQNNGV. The CDR3 has 13 amino acids. CDR3 sequence reads: CASSFAGFQPQHF. The CDR3 DNA reads TGTGCCAGCAGCTTCGCGGGGTTTCAGCCCCAGCATTTT. Drawing the rest from reference TRBV11-2 and TRBJ1-5, the complete variable domain is EAGVAQSPRYKIIEKRQSVAFWCNPISGHATLYWYQQILGQGPKLLIQFQNNGVVDDSQLPKDRFSAERLKGVDSTLKIQPAKLEDSAVYLCASSFAGFQPQHFGDGTRLSIL.

At least ten counts were recorded for this clone. V is TRBV4-1 and J is TRBJ1-3; tentative D call: TRBD1 (6 bases). CDR3 size: 16 residues. The germline V gene encodes CDR1 MGHRA and CDR2 YSYEKL. The V end was cut by 1 base, the J end by 4 bases, with 14 bases between. In nucleotides, the CDR3 is TGCGCCAGCAGCCAAGCAAGAACAGGGAACGGAAACACCATATATTTT. Encoded protein: CASSQARTGNGNTIYF.

The sample holds a few counts of this clone. This sequence joins TRBV4-2 and TRBJ2-3; no clear D. The V and J ends lost 4 bases and 2 bases respectively, with 4 bases between them. The CDR3 totals 12 residues. CDR1 is LGHNA, CDR2 YNFKEQ, per germline. This CDR3 is CASSPNTDTQYF. The CDR3 region has the DNA TGTGCCAGCAGCCCAAACACAGATACGCAGTATTTT.

V gene TRBV2 combines with J gene TRBJ2-7; maybe TRBD1 (6 bases). Trimming took off 4 bases at V and 6 bases at J, with 13 bases between the two ends. CDR1 is SNHLY, CDR2 FYNNEI, per germline. This CDR3 comprises 13 residues. The CDR3 is CASSGSGEIEQYV. The CDR3 DNA follows: TGTGCCAGCAGTGGGTCAGGGGAAATCGAGCAGTACGTC.

This clone turned up a few times. V is TRBV5-1 and J is TRBJ1-1; D gene unclear. Germline V gives CDR1 SGHRS, CDR2 YFSETQ. The CDR3 spans 14 residues. V was pared by 2 bases and J by 4 bases, with 12 bases between. The CDR3 DNA follows: TGCGCCAGCAGCTTTGAGGGTCGGGGCACTGAAGCTTTCTTT. This gives the protein CASSFEGRGTEAFF.

This clone has just a few counts. The chain combines TRBV5-8 with TRBJ2-5; no reliable D call. The CDR3 length is 13 residues. Trimming left V 0 bases short and J 1 base short, with 4 bases between. Germline CDR1 is SGHTS and CDR2 is YDEGEE. The CDR3 loop is CASSLDSQETQYF. In DNA form, the CDR3 reads TGTGCCAGCAGCTTGGACAGCCAAGAGACCCAGTACTTC.

The chain uses TRBV5-5 and TRBJ1-2; 9 nucleotides align to TRBD1. This CDR3 has 13 residues. Germline V gene sequence: CDR1 SGHKS, CDR2 YYEKEE (reference sequence). V trimming: 4 bases; J trimming: 8 bases; junction bases outside the gene matches: 6. The CDR3 sequence is CASSLGTGSGYTF. The CDR3 coding sequence is TGTGCCAGCAGCCTCGGGACAGGGAGCGGCTACACCTTC.

V gene TRBV28 combines with J gene TRBJ2-3; the D is unclear. Trimming cost V 5 bases and J 0 bases, with 12 bases left between them. The CDR3 is 15 residues long. Germline V gene sequence: CDR1 MDHEN, CDR2 SYDVKM. CDR3 sequence reads: CASSNRHISTDTQYF. In DNA form, the CDR3 reads TGTGCCAGCAGTAATCGACATATTAGCACAGATACGCAGTATTTT.

The chain is built from TRBV2 and TRBJ2-3, with a tentative D call TRBD2 (6 bases). V lost 7 bases and J 3 bases, leaving 26 bases between the germline ends. Germline CDR1 reads SNHLY; CDR2 reads FYNNEI. The CDR3 totals 18 residues. CDR3: CASIMKGFVAEGTDTQYF. The CDR3 DNA sequence: TGTGCCAGCATTATGAAGGGGTTCGTGGCGGAGGGGACAGATACGCAGTATTTT.

The chain's CDR3 is CASKGGTSYEQYF. The CDR3 coding sequence is TGTGCCAGCAAGGGGGGGACCTCCTACGAGCAGTACTTC. J is TRBJ2-7 and V is TRBV27, with TRBD2 as a possible D gene (7 bases). CDR3 size: 13 residues. CDR1 and CDR2 (germline): MNHEY, SMNVEV (reference sequence). Trimming stripped 7 bases from V and 0 bases from J, with 10 bases between.

With respect to this clone: The germline gene is not matched at one end of the junction; a read error may be the cause. V gene TRBV28 combines with J gene TRBJ2-3, with 9 bases lining up with TRBD2. The germline gives CDR1 MDHEN, CDR2 SYDVKM. CDR3 length: 14 residues. The CDR3 loop is CASSFGDIAGDHHF. CDR3 sequence (DNA): TGTGCCAGCAGTTTCGGGGACATAGCGGGGGATCATCATTTT.

The chain links TRBV4-2 to TRBJ2-3; TRBD2 matches 7 bases. This CDR3 contains 14 residues. J lost 0 bases, V lost 3 bases, and 0 bases had no gene match. Germline assignment: CDR1 LGHNA and CDR2 YNFKEQ. The CDR3 protein is CASSQGGSTDTQYF. CDR3 bases: TGTGCCAGCAGCCAGGGGGGGAGCACAGATACGCAGTATTTT.

The chain joins TRBV7-3 to TRBJ2-2; 7 bases are shared with TRBD2. With 5 bases clipped from V and 1 base from J, the junction kept 7 bases outside the gene matches. This CDR3 contains 16 residues. Looked up from germline, CDR1 is SGHTA and CDR2 is FQGTGA. The CDR3 here is CASSPIAGVNTGELFF. CDR3 coding DNA: TGTGCCAGCAGCCCCATAGCGGGTGTGAACACCGGGGAGCTGTTTTTT.

This chain uses TRBV5-1 with TRBJ2-1; 7 bases agree with TRBD2. The V gene end was trimmed by 0 bases and the J gene end by 5 bases; junction bases not matched to a gene: 8. CDR3 length: 16 residues. CDR1 is SGHRS and CDR2 is YFSETQ in the germline V gene. The CDR3 sequence is CASSLGGRESHNEQFF. CDR3 in DNA: TGCGCCAGCAGCTTGGGCGGGCGGGAGAGTCACAATGAGCAGTTCTTC. Complete variable domain (other parts from reference TRBV5-1 and TRBJ2-1): KAGVTQTPRYLIKTRGQQVTLSCSPISGHRSVSWYQQTPGQGLQFLFEYFSETQRNKGNFPGRFSGRQFSNSRSEMNVSTLELGDSALYLCASSLGGRESHNEQFFGPGTRLTVL.

This sequence joins TRBV18 and TRBJ2-7; possibly TRBD1 for D (5 bases). Trimming shortened V by 1 base and J by 3 bases, and 7 bases separated the two germline ends. The CDR3 covers 13 residues. Germline lookup yields CDR1 KGHSH and CDR2 LQKENI. The CDR3 loop is CASSPRDSYEQYF. CDR3 nucleotide sequence: TGTGCCAGCTCACCACGAGACAGCTACGAGCAGTACTTC.

This clone was counted only a few times. V usage is TRBV19 and J usage is TRBJ1-1, with no clear D. This CDR3 comprises 14 residues. Germline V gene lookup returns CDR1 LNHDA and CDR2 SQIVND (reference sequence). The V end lost 2 bases, the J end lost 3 bases, and 10 bases lay between the germline ends. CDR3 region: CASSILSGYTEAFF. DNA of the CDR3: TGTGCCAGTAGTATACTTAGCGGGTACACTGAAGCTTTCTTT.

The chain recombines TRBV6-6 with TRBJ2-5; 12 nucleotides match TRBD1. The J call may be mistaken, given a closer DNA end match to TRBJ2-7. Germline CDR1 MNHNY, CDR2 SVGAGI (reference sequence). CDR3 length equals 16 residues. The CDR3 nucleotides read TGTGCCAGCAGTATACCGGGACAGGGGGCCTCCTACGAGCAGTACTTC. As protein: CASSIPGQGASYEQYF.

This rearrangement joins TRBV6-5 to TRBJ1-6; tentative D call: TRBD1 (5 bases). Germline CDR1 MNHEY, CDR2 SVGAGI. Trimming shortened V by 0 bases and J by 8 bases, and 11 bases separated the two germline ends. CDR3 length: 15 residues. This CDR3 is CASSYSGSGDSPLHF. The CDR3 nucleotides are TGTGCCAGCAGTTACTCAGGCTCGGGGGATTCACCCCTCCACTTT.

V and J are TRBV6-5 and TRBJ1-1; D is unclear. CDR3 size: 13 residues. CDR1 MNHEY and CDR2 SVGAGI come from the germline V gene. The V end lost 5 bases, the J end lost 1 base, and 8 bases lay between the germline ends. The CDR3 sequence is CASSKLENTEAFF. The DNA for the CDR3 is TGTGCCAGCAGTAAACTCGAGAACACTGAAGCTTTCTTT.

The chain links TRBV19 to TRBJ1-3; 7 bases are shared with TRBD1. Germline-derived CDR1 and CDR2 are LNHDA and SQIVND (reference sequence). J gave up 0 bases and V 8 bases, and 7 bases lay outside the gene matches. This CDR3 comprises 15 residues. The CDR3 region is CASAGQALSGNTIYF. As DNA, the CDR3 is TGTGCCAGTGCTGGACAGGCCCTCTCTGGAAACACCATATATTTT.

On this clone itself: The sample has other DNA sequences that encode this CDR3 too. V usage is TRBV5-8 and J usage is TRBJ2-7; 7 nucleotides agree with TRBD1. The germline V gene encodes CDR1 SGHTS and CDR2 YDEGEE. The V gene end was trimmed by 0 bases and the J gene end by 5 bases; junction bases not matched to a gene: 5. The CDR3 spans 14 residues. The CDR3 region is CASSLGNRGNEQYF. Here the CDR3 DNA reads TGTGCCAGCAGCTTGGGCAACAGGGGAAACGAGCAGTACTTC.

The J gene is TRBJ2-3, the V gene TRBV29-1; 7 positions agree with TRBD1. The CDR3 runs to 15 residues. Germline CDR1 SQVTM, CDR2 ANQGSEA. The V gene end was trimmed by 4 bases and the J gene end by 2 bases; junction bases not matched to a gene: 9. The CDR3 bases are TGCAGCGTTGTGAGGGACAGCATCTACACAGATACGCAGTATTTT. It encodes CSVVRDSIYTDTQYF.